This T cell receptor beta chain was captured by sequencing in a study of OX40 agonist ivuxolimab in advanced cancers. About the study: Ivuxolimab, an agonist antibody against OX40 (CD134), was given to patients. The dose-escalation cohort had hepatocellular carcinoma, melanoma, renal cell or head and neck cancer. Three partial responders included one hepatocellular carcinoma patient and two cutaneous melanoma patients.

Between the trimmed V and J ends, which lost 5 bases and 8 bases, there was a span of 8 bases. CDR3 length equals 11 residues. Germline loops: CDR1 MNHEY, CDR2 SMNVEV (reference sequence). On cycle 4 day 1 and cycle 7 day 1, as well as at baseline, blood was sampled. Clones were read by immunoSEQ multiplex PCR, and TCRdb kept only the in-frame ones, dropping some. The sample comprises 44,000 or so clones, approximately 91% of which are singletons, and around 20% rests with the top ten. The sample was CD4+ or CD8+ T cells sorted from blood, taken in a trial of the OX40 agonist ivuxolimab. The TCR originated in an adult with an advanced solid tumor such as melanoma, head and neck, liver or kidney cancer. V and J are TRBV27 and TRBJ2-3; unclear D gene. The DNA for the CDR3 is TGTGCCAGCAGTGCGGCCGGTACGCAGTATTTT. This codes for CASSAAGTQYF.